Shown below are 24 T cell receptor beta chains from a single sample sequenced in a study of blood T cells in healthy people across ages. Through a sample-barcoded 5' primer and a J-beta primer mix, a second PCR was run for roughly 6 to 11 cycles. TCRdb reanalysed the 5' RACE reads using MiXCR and keeps one entry per CDR3 protein. The sample carries 800,000 to 1,300,000 distinct CDR3 sequences, about 25% recorded once. In addition, the sample was reused for a study of T cells of mothers and their children.

What was sequenced was blood. The source is a girl aged 2 to 9 in good health.

V gene TRBV7-2 combines with J gene TRBJ1-4; no reliable D call. CDR1 and CDR2 from the germline V gene are SGHTA and FQGNSA. The CDR3 is 15 residues long. Trimming stripped 6 bases from V and 2 bases from J, with 13 bases between. The DNA of the CDR3 is TGTGCCAGCAGTTTTCGCGGACCGACTAATGAAAAACTGTTTTTT. Translated: CASSFRGPTNEKLFF.

The chain employs TRBV9 and TRBJ2-5; 7 nucleotides agree with TRBD2. The CDR3 has 16 residues. The germline V gene encodes CDR1 SGDLS and CDR2 YYNGEE. Trimming at V came to 3 bases and at J to 2 bases, leaving 10 bases not matched to a gene. CDR3 nucleotide sequence: TGTGCCAGCAGCGCCTCCGCGGGGGACGCTCAAGAGACCCAGTACTTC. This codes for CASSASAGDAQETQYF.

This clonotype appeared a few times. This chain uses TRBV20-1 with TRBJ2-1; 13 nucleotides agree with TRBD2. The CDR3 totals 17 residues. Germline CDR1 is DFQATT and CDR2 is SNEGSKA (reference sequence). Trimming cost V 3 bases and J 6 bases; bases outside gene matches: 11. The CDR3 nucleotides are TGCAGTGCTAGTACGACTAGCGGGGGGAAGTTAAGCAATGAGCAGTTCTTC. It specifies CSASTTSGGKLSNEQFF.

This clonotype was picked up a small number of times. The chain links TRBV20-1 to TRBJ1-4; D ambiguous. CDR1 and CDR2 (germline): DFQATT, SNEGSKA (reference sequence). The CDR3 contains 10 residues. V was shortened by 8 bases and J by 8 bases, with 9 bases between the two germline ends. The CDR3 sequence: CSLLGEKLFF. CDR3 nucleotide sequence: TGCAGTCTCCTGGGGGAAAAACTGTTTTTT.

This clonotype came up a few times. The chain has TRBV3-1 and TRBJ1-4, with TRBD1 identical over 7 bases. CDR1 LGHDT and CDR2 YNNKEL come from the germline V gene (reference sequence). The V gene end was trimmed by 1 base and the J gene end by 9 bases; junction bases not matched to a gene: 8. The CDR3 has 15 residues. CDR3 loop: CASSQVATGAQKLFF. The CDR3 DNA sequence: TGTGCCAGCAGCCAAGTAGCCACAGGGGCCCAAAAACTGTTTTTT.

This clonotype has only a few counts. V gene TRBV5-1 combines with J gene TRBJ2-7; 7 bases line up with TRBD2. Trimming at V came to 0 bases and at J to 6 bases, leaving 6 bases not matched to a gene. From germline, CDR1 is SGHRS and CDR2 YFSETQ. The CDR3 loop spans 14 amino acids. The chain's CDR3 is CASSLEGREIEQYF. The CDR3 DNA is TGCGCCAGCAGCTTGGAGGGGAGGGAGATCGAGCAGTACTTC.

The chain uses TRBV29-1 and TRBJ2-1, with a possible D match to TRBD2 (5 bases). Germline loops: CDR1 SQVTM, CDR2 ANQGSEA. This CDR3 contains 12 residues. Trimming left V 3 bases short and J 4 bases short, with 7 bases between. CDR3 DNA sequence: TGCAGCGTTGATAAGCGGTACAATGAGCAGTTCTTC. Translating it yields CSVDKRYNEQFF.

This clonotype was observed once. The J gene is TRBJ1-6, the V gene TRBV6-1, with 9 bases that match TRBD1. Germline V lookup: CDR1 MNHNS, CDR2 SASEGT. The CDR3 consists of 15 residues. The V segment lost 7 bases and the J segment 10 bases; nucleotides outside the gene matches: 11. CDR3 coding DNA: TGTGCCAGCACCGAGTTGGGACAGGGAGTCTCACCCCTCCACTTT. Translating gives CASTELGQGVSPLHF.

This clonotype was detected ten times or more. V is TRBV7-6 and J is TRBJ2-7; the match to TRBD1 covers 11 bases. The CDR3 has 15 amino acids. Trimming at V came to 5 bases and at J to 1 base, leaving 4 bases not matched to a gene. Per the germline V gene, CDR1 is SGHVS and CDR2 is FNYEAQ. Written as DNA, the CDR3 is TGTGCCAGCAGCCCGGGGACAGGGGGTTCCTACGAGCAGTACTTC. Amino acid sequence: CASSPGTGGSYEQYF.

The chain carries TRBV4-3 and TRBJ1-2; no definite D call. The CDR3 runs to 14 residues. Germline CDR1 LGHNA, CDR2 YSLEER. Deletions cut 0 bases from V and 6 bases from J, with 11 bases between. CDR3 residues: CASSQDGPVNGYTF. The CDR3 DNA reads TGCGCCAGCAGCCAAGATGGTCCAGTGAATGGCTACACCTTC.

This clonotype was counted a few times. This rearrangement joins TRBV4-3 to TRBJ1-1; D is ambiguous. The germline V and J ends were trimmed by 3 bases and 6 bases, with 14 bases remaining between them. CDR3 size: 14 residues. Germline CDR1 LGHNA, CDR2 YSLEER. CDR3 DNA sequence: TGCGCCAGCAGCCACGCGTCACGAACGTCTGAAGCTTTCTTT. Its translation is CASSHASRTSEAFF.

Ten or more counts support this clonotype. This sequence joins TRBV10-3 and TRBJ2-5; D not certain. Germline CDR1 and CDR2: ENHRY and SYGVKD. This CDR3 comprises 14 residues. V was shortened by 0 bases and J by 2 bases, with 7 bases between the two germline ends. The CDR3: CAISESRIQETQYF. DNA of the CDR3: TGTGCCATCAGTGAGTCCCGAATTCAAGAGACCCAGTACTTC.

The V call is TRBV27, the J call TRBJ1-1; D is ambiguous. This CDR3 spans 14 amino acids. Germline CDR1 MNHEY, CDR2 SMNVEV (reference sequence). V shed 3 bases and J shed 1 base, with 9 bases lying between them. CDR3 sequence (DNA): TGTGCCAGCAGTTTTTCCGAGGGGAACACTGAAGCTTTCTTT. This gives the protein CASSFSEGNTEAFF.

Only a few counts were recorded for this clonotype. This sequence joins TRBV10-3 and TRBJ2-7; D is undetermined. Germline V CDR1 and CDR2: ENHRY, SYGVKD. V shed 3 bases and J shed 0 bases, with 6 bases lying between them. This CDR3 comprises 13 residues. In nucleotides, the CDR3 is TGTGCCATCAGTGATTGGGACTCCTACGAGCAGTACTTC. Translated, it gives CAISDWDSYEQYF.

This clonotype was counted a few times. The chain carries TRBV7-2 and TRBJ2-7; TRBD1 might be the D (6 bases). The J call is doubtful: the DNA matches TRBJ2-1 better. Germline V gene sequence: CDR1 SGHTA, CDR2 FQGNSA. The CDR3 consists of 12 residues. The CDR3 DNA sequence: TGTGCCAGCAGCCAGGGGCTCACTGAGCAGTTCTTC. Its translation is CASSQGLTEQFF.

This clonotype was seen a few times. This chain joins TRBV2 and TRBJ1-5; D remains unclear. In germline, CDR1 is SNHLY, CDR2 FYNNEI. The CDR3 is 13 residues long. The germline V and J ends were trimmed by 6 bases and 5 bases, with 11 bases remaining between them. The CDR3 loop is CASRAGLYQPQHF. The CDR3 DNA follows: TGTGCCAGCAGGGCAGGCTTATATCAGCCCCAGCATTTT.

CDR3 coding DNA: TGTGCCAGCAGTGACGACGGACTTGTTCCCTACGAGCAGTACTTC. Encoded protein: CASSDDGLVPYEQYF. V gene TRBV6-1 combines with J gene TRBJ2-7, with D perhaps matching TRBD2 (5 bases). The CDR3 covers 15 residues. V lost 3 bases to trimming and J lost 2 bases, with 14 bases between them. Germline CDR1 is MNHNS and CDR2 is SASEGT.

The gene calls are TRBV28 and TRBJ1-2, with unresolved D. CDR3 length equals 13 residues. The germline V gene encodes CDR1 MDHEN and CDR2 SYDVKM. V was trimmed by 6 bases and J by 4 bases, leaving 12 bases between them. CDR3 loop: CASSREVVYGYTF. The CDR3 nucleotides read TGTGCCAGCAGCCGGGAGGTCGTCTATGGCTACACCTTC.

The rearrangement links TRBV11-2 to TRBJ2-7, with TRBD2 matching 7 bases. The CDR3 totals 15 residues. V lost 0 bases, J lost 4 bases, and 6 bases stayed unmatched. The germline gives CDR1 SGHAT, CDR2 FQNNGV. The CDR3 spells CASSLDYGEGYEQYF. The CDR3 DNA sequence: TGTGCCAGCAGCTTAGACTATGGGGAGGGGTACGAGCAGTACTTC.

This clonotype appeared a few times. This chain joins TRBV29-1 and TRBJ1-3; maybe TRBD1 (5 bases). Germline V gene data show CDR1 as SQVTM and CDR2 as ANQGSEA. The CDR3 has 14 residues. Trimming shortened V by 5 bases and J by 7 bases, and 18 bases separated the two germline ends. CDR3 sequence: CSVSPSGKSNTIYF. CDR3 in DNA: TGCAGCGTTTCTCCGTCAGGGAAGAGCAACACCATATATTTT.

There are a few counts of this clonotype. V usage is TRBV6-6 and J usage is TRBJ2-3; TRBD2 matches 9 bases. CDR3 length: 14 residues. V lost 6 bases and J lost 4; bases outside the gene matches: 5. Germline V gene sequence: CDR1 MNHNY, CDR2 SVGAGI (reference sequence). CDR3 in amino acids: CASRLAGASDTQYF. In DNA, the CDR3 is TGTGCCAGCAGGTTAGCGGGAGCATCAGATACGCAGTATTTT.

V and J are TRBV27 and TRBJ2-1, with TRBD1 identical over 7 bases. The DNA end favors TRBJ2-7, so the J call may be wrong. The CDR3 runs to 15 residues. The germline CDR1 and CDR2 sequences are MNHEY and SMNVEV (reference sequence). CDR3 in amino acids: CASSIQGIDAYEQYF. Here the CDR3 DNA reads TGTGCCAGCAGTATACAGGGGATAGACGCCTACGAGCAGTACTTC.

This chain connects TRBV28 to TRBJ2-5; TRBD1 is a possible D gene (6 bases). The CDR3 has 14 residues. Trimming left V 5 bases short and J 3 bases short, with 13 bases between. Germline V CDR1 and CDR2: MDHEN, SYDVKM. The chain's CDR3 is CASSPSDREETQYF. In DNA form, the CDR3 reads TGTGCCAGCAGTCCCTCGGACAGAGAAGAGACCCAGTACTTC.

About this clonotype itself: The CDR3 does not close with the conserved phenylalanine or tryptophan, likely indicating a read error. The rearrangement uses TRBV5-1 and TRBJ1-1; D unclear. The CDR3 spans 15 residues. In germline, CDR1 is SGHRS, CDR2 YFSETQ. Deletions cut 3 bases from V and 4 bases from J, with 16 bases between. CDR3 nucleotide sequence: TGCGCCAGCAGCTCGGTGACATCGCAGTTCACTGAAGCTTTCTCT. Protein sequence: CASSSVTSQFTEAFS.